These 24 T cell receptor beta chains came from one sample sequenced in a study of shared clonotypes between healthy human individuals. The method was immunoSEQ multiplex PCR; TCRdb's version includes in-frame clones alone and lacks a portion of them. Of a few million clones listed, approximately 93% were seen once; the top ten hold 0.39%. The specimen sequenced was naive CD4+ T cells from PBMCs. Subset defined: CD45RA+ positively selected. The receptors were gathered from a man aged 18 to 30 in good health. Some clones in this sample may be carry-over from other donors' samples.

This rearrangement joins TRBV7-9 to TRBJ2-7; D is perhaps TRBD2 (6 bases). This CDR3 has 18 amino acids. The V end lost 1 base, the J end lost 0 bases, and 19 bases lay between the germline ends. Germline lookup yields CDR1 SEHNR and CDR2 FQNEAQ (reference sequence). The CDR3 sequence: CASSLVGRPLGSSYEQYF. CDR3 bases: TGTGCCAGCAGCTTAGTGGGTCGCCCCCTCGGGAGCTCCTACGAGCAGTACTTC.

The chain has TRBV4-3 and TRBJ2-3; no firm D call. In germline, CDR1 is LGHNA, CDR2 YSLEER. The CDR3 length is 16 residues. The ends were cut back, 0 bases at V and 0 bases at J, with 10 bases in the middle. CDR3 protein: CASSQDWGGSTDTQYF. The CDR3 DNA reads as TGCGCCAGCAGCCAAGATTGGGGTGGGAGCACAGATACGCAGTATTTT.

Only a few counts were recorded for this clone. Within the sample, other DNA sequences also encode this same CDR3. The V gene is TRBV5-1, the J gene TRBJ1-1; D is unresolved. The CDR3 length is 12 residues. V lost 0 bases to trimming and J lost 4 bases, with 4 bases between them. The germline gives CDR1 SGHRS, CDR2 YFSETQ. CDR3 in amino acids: CASSLEGTEAFF. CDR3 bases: TGCGCCAGCAGCTTGGAGGGCACTGAAGCTTTCTTT.

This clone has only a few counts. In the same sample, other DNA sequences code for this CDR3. The CDR3 loop is CSVGGGSNQPQHF. CDR3 coding DNA: TGCAGCGTTGGAGGAGGGAGCAATCAGCCCCAGCATTTT. The V and J genes are TRBV29-1 and TRBJ1-5; D unclear. V lost 4 bases, J lost 1 base, and 8 bases lay in between. This CDR3 has 13 amino acids. Germline V lookup: CDR1 SQVTM, CDR2 ANQGSEA.

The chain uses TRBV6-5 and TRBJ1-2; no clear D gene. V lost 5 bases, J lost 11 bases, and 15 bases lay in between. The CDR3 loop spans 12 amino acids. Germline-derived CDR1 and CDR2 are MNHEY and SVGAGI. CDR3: CASSGTFEAYTF. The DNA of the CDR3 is TGTGCCAGCAGTGGCACGTTCGAGGCTTACACCTTC.

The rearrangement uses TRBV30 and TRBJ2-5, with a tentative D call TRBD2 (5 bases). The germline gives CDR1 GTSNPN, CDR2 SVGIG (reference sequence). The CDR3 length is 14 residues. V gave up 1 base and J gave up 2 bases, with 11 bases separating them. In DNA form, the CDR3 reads TGTGCCTGGAGTGGGGGAGAAAGACAAGAGACCCAGTACTTC. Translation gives CAWSGGERQETQYF.

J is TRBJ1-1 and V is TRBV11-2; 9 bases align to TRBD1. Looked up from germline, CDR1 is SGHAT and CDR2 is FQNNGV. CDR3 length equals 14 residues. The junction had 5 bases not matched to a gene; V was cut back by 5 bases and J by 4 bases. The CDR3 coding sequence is TGTGCCAGCAGCATAGTGACAGGGGGCACTGAAGCTTTCTTT. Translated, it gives CASSIVTGGTEAFF.

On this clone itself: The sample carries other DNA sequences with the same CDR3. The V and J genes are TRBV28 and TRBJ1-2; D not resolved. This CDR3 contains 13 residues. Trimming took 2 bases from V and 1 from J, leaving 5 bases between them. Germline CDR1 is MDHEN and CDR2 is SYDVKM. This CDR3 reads CASSLPGNYGYTF. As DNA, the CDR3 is TGTGCCAGCAGTTTACCGGGTAACTATGGCTACACCTTC.

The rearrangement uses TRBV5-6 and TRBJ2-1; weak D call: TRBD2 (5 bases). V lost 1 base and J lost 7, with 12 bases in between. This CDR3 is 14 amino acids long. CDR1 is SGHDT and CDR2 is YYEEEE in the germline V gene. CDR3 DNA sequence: TGTGCCAGCAGCTTGTGGGCGACGGGGAATGAGCAGTTCTTC. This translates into CASSLWATGNEQFF.

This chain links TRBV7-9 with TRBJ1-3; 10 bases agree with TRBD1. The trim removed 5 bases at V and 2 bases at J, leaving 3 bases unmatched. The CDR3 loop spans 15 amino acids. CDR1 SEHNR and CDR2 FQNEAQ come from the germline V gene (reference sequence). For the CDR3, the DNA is TGTGCCAGCAGCAGGGGACAGGGGACTGGAAACACCATATATTTT. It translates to CASSRGQGTGNTIYF.

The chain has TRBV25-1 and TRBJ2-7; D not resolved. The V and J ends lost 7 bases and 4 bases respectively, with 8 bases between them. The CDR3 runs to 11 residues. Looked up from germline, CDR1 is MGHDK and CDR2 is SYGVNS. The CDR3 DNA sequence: TGTGCCAGCAAAGGAGTTTACGAGCAGTACTTC. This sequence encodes CASKGVYEQYF.

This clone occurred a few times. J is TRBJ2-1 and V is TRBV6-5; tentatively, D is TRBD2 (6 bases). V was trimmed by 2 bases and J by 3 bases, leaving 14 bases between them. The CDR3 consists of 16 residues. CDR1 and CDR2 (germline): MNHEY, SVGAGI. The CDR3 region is CASSYGGTRGYNEQFF. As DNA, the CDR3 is TGTGCCAGCAGTTACGGCGGGACCCGGGGCTACAATGAGCAGTTCTTC.

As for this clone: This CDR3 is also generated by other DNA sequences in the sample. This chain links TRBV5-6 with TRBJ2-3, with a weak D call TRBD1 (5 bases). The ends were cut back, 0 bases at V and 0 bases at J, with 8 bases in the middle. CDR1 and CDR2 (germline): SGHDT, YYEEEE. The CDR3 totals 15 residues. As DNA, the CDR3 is TGTGCCAGCAGCTTGGGGGGCGTCAGCACAGATACGCAGTATTTT. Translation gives CASSLGGVSTDTQYF.

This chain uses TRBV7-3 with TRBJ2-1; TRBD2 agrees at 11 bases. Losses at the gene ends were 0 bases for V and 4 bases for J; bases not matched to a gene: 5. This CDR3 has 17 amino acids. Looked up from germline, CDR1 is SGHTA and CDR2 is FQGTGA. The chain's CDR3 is CASSLTSGTSGYNEQFF. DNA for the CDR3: TGTGCCAGCAGCTTAACCTCCGGGACTAGCGGTTACAATGAGCAGTTCTTC.

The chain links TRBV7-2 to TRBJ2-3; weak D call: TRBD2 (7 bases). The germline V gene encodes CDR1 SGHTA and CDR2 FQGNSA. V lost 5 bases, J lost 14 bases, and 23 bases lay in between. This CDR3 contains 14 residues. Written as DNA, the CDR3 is TGTGCCAGCAGCGTGAGCGGGGACACCCTCCGCACGTATTTT. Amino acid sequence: CASSVSGDTLRTYF.

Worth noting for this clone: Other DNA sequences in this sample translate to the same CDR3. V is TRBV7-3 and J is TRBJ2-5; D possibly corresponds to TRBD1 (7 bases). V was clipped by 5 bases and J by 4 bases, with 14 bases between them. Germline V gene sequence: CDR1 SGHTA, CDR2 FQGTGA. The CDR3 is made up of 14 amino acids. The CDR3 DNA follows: TGTGCCAGCAGCCCGGGGACAGCGGGAGAGACCCAGTACTTC. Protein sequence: CASSPGTAGETQYF.

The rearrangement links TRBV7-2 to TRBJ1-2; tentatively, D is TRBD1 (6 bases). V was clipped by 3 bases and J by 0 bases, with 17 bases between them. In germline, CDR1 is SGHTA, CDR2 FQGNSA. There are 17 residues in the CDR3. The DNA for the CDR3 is TGTGCCAGCAGCTTTTGGCGCGGGGGGGCCGCTAACTATGGCTACACCTTC. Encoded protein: CASSFWRGGAANYGYTF. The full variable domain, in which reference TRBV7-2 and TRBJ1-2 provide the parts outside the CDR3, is GAGVSQSPSNKVTEKGKDVELRCDPISGHTALYWYRQSLGQGLEFLIYFQGNSAPDKSGLPSDRFSAERTGGSVSTLTIQRTQQEDSAVYLCASSFWRGGAANYGYTFGSGTRLTVV.

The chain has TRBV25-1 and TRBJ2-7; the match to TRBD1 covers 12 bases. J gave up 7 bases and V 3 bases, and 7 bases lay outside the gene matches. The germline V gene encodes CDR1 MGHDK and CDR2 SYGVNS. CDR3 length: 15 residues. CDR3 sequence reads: CASSESGTGGEEQYF. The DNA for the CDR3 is TGTGCCAGCAGTGAGTCCGGGACAGGGGGCGAAGAGCAGTACTTC.

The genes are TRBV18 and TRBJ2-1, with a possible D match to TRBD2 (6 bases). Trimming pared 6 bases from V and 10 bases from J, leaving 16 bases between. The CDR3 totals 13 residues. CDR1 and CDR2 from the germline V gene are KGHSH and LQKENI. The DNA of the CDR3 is TGTGCCAGCTCCCTAAGGGACTTGCTGGAGCAGTTCTTC. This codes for CASSLRDLLEQFF.

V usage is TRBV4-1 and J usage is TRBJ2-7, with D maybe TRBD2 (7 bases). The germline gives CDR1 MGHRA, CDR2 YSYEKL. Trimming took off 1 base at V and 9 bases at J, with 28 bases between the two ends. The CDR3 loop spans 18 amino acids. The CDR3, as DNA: TGCGCCAGCAGCCAAGTGGGGGGGGCTAGTTTAACGCTCATCCGGCAGTACTTC. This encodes CASSQVGGASLTLIRQYF.

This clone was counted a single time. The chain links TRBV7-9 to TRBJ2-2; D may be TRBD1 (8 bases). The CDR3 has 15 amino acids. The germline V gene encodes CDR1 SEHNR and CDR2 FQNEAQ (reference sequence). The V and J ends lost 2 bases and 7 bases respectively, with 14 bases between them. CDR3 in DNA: TGTGCCAGCAGCTTAACGGACAGGGAGGGCGGGGAGCTGTTTTTT. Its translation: CASSLTDREGGELFF.

CDR3 nucleotide sequence: TGCGCCAGCAGCCGGGGCTCCGGACAGTCCTTACTTAATGAAAAACTGTTTTTT. This codes for CASSRGSGQSLLNEKLFF. The chain employs TRBV5-1 and TRBJ1-4; a possible D gene is TRBD1 (6 bases). Germline V CDR1 and CDR2: SGHRS, YFSETQ. The CDR3 has 18 residues. V was trimmed by 4 bases and J by 4 bases, leaving 23 bases between them.

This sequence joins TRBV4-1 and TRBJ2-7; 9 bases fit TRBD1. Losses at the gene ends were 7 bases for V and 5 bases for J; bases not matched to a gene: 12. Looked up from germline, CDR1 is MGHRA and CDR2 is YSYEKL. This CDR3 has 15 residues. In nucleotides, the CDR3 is TGCGCCAGCAACCTAGGGACAGGGCGTATGGACGAGCAGTACTTC. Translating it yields CASNLGTGRMDEQYF.

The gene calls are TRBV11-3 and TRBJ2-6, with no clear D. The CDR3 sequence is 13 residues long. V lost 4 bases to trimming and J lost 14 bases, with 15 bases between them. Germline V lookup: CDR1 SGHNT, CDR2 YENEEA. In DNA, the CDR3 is TGTGCCAGCAGCTCCGGACCCCCTGGAATCCTGACTTTC. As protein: CASSSGPPGILTF.